Listed below are T cell receptor beta chains from one sample, sequenced in a study of shared clonotypes between healthy human individuals. Assay used: immunoSEQ multiplex PCR; TCRdb lists only in-frame clones, some missing. The sample includes about 2.2 million clones, 93% seen only once; the top ten take over 1.5%. What was sequenced was naive CD8+ T cells from PBMCs. The receptors were gathered from a man between 18 and 35 years old in good health. Some clones in this sample may be carry-over from other donors' samples. Both conserved end residues are part of each CDR3. Fields, in order: V gene, clone size, J gene, D gene, CDR3 DNA, CDR3 protein. The D gene is left open where the match is weak. The listing skips clone size in some rows; elsewhere it reads once, few, many or a size class.

V: TRBV27; size: .; J: TRBJ2-2; D: TRBD2; DNA: TGTGCCAGCAGTTCCTTAGACTCAATAGCGGGGCAGAACACCGGGGAGCTGTTTTTT; CDR3: CASSSLDSIAGQNTGELFF
V: TRBV9; size: .; J: TRBJ1-1; D: TRBD1; DNA: TGTGCCAGCAGCATGTTCCAGGGGGCGAACACTGAAGCTTTCTTT; CDR3: CASSMFQGANTEAFF
V: TRBV6-1; size: .; J: TRBJ2-3; D: .; DNA: TGTGCCAGCAGTGAAAACGCAGGGCCCACAGATACGCAGTATTTT; CDR3: CASSENAGPTDTQYF
V: TRBV9; size: .; J: TRBJ1-4; D: .; DNA: TGTGCCAGCAGCGTAGGGGTCTCAACTAATGAAAAACTGTTTTTT; CDR3: CASSVGVSTNEKLFF
V: TRBV5-6; size: few; J: TRBJ1-5; D: TRBD1; DNA: TGTGCCAGCAGCCTTGGGACAGCTCAGCCCCAGCATTTT; CDR3: CASSLGTAQPQHF
V: TRBV5-6; size: .; J: TRBJ1-1; D: .; DNA: TGTGCCAGCAGCTTAGCAGTGACCATGAACACTGAAGCTTTCTTT; CDR3: CASSLAVTMNTEAFF
V: TRBV9; size: .; J: TRBJ2-2; D: .; DNA: TGTGCCAGCAGCGTAGGGATATCGAACACCGGGGAGCTGTTTTTT; CDR3: CASSVGISNTGELFF
V: TRBV19; size: once; J: TRBJ2-7; D: .; DNA: TGTGCCAGTAGTTTTGGCCACGAGCAGTACTTC; CDR3: CASSFGHEQYF
V: TRBV7-9; size: .; J: TRBJ2-2; D: .; DNA: TGTGCCAGCAGCCCCGAAGCTAGGGAAGTGGGCGGGGAGCTGTTTTTT; CDR3: CASSPEAREVGGELFF
V: TRBV4-2; size: .; J: TRBJ2-7; D: .; DNA: TGTGCCAGCAGCCAAGTTACAGGGCGAGAGCAGTACTTC; CDR3: CASSQVTGREQYF
V: TRBV10-1; size: .; J: TRBJ2-1; D: .; DNA: TGCGCCAGCAGTGAAGGGACCGTTAGCTCCTACAATGAGCAGTTCTTC; CDR3: CASSEGTVSSYNEQFF
V: TRBV14; size: once; J: TRBJ2-6; D: .; DNA: TGTGCCAGCAGCCAGCTGCATTCTGGGGCCAACGTCCTGACTTTC; CDR3: CASSQLHSGANVLTF
V: TRBV18; size: .; J: TRBJ2-3; D: TRBD1; DNA: TGTGCCAGCTCACCGACCAAGGGGGCTGAAGGCACAGATACGCAGTATTTT; CDR3: CASSPTKGAEGTDTQYF
V: TRBV19; size: .; J: TRBJ2-1; D: TRBD2; DNA: TGTGCCAGTAGTCTACTAGCGGCCAATGAGCAGTTCTTC; CDR3: CASSLLAANEQFF
V: TRBV9; size: .; J: TRBJ1-5; D: .; DNA: TGTGCCAGCAGCGTAGGGGGAGTGGGTCAGCCCCAGCATTTT; CDR3: CASSVGGVGQPQHF
V: TRBV27; size: .; J: TRBJ2-7; D: .; DNA: TGTGCCAGCAGTTTATCGTATTTGCGGGAGCAGTACTTC; CDR3: CASSLSYLREQYF
V: TRBV9; size: .; J: TRBJ2-7; D: TRBD2; DNA: TGTGCCAGCAGCGTGGGGGGACTAGTGGCCGACGAGCAGTACTTC; CDR3: CASSVGGLVADEQYF
V: TRBV5-5; size: .; J: TRBJ2-7; D: TRBD2; DNA: TGTGCCAGCAGCTTGGCCTCCGGGGGGGACTACGAGCAGTACTTC; CDR3: CASSLASGGDYEQYF
V: TRBV13; size: .; J: TRBJ2-6; D: .; DNA: TGTGCCAGCAGCCATCGCCTGAGTTCTGGGGCCAACGTCCTGACTTTC; CDR3: CASSHRLSSGANVLTF
V: TRBV5-6; size: .; J: TRBJ1-1; D: TRBD1; DNA: TGTGCCAGCAGCGACAGGGGCACTGAAGCTTTCTTT; CDR3: CASSDRGTEAFF
V: TRBV27; size: .; J: TRBJ2-7; D: TRBD1; DNA: TGTGCCAGCAGTAGTTATAATGCAGGGGGAGCCTACGAGCAGTACTTC; CDR3: CASSSYNAGGAYEQYF